This is a list of T cell receptor beta chains from one sample in a study of immune heterogeneity within non-small cell lung tumors. One entry per CDR3 protein, called by TCRdb with MiXCR from the multiplex PCR reads. The sample yields 20,000 or so distinct CDR3 sequences, 25% to 30% seen once. The sequencing input was lung tumor tissue. These receptors were taken from a man aged 35-49 years with non-small cell lung cancer. Both conserved end residues are part of each CDR3. D genes are given only for firm matches. Rows give clone size only sometimes, using once, few, many, or a class for an expanded clone.

size	V	J	D	DNA	CDR3
NA	TRBV4-1	TRBJ1-3	NA	TGCGCCAGCAGCCAAGTCACGGGGAGAAGTGCAAACACCATATATTTT	CASSQVTGRSANTIYF
many	TRBV2	TRBJ2-1	NA	TGTGCCAGCAGCGAGCAGGACTTTGAGCAGTTCTTC	CASSEQDFEQFF
many	TRBV30	TRBJ1-3	TRBD1	TGTGCCTGGAGTGTAGGGGGCGTCGGCGGAAACACCATATATTTT	CAWSVGGVGGNTIYF
NA	TRBV2	TRBJ2-2	NA	TGTGCCAGCAAACCGTCGGGAACAGCGAACACCGGGGAGCTGTTTTTT	CASKPSGTANTGELFF
NA	TRBV7-8	TRBJ1-6	NA	TGTGCCAGCAGCTTAGCCTCTATGGGGAGCTCCTATAATTCACCCCTCCACTTT	CASSLASMGSSYNSPLHF
few	TRBV6-5	TRBJ1-2	NA	TGTGCCAGCAGTTACAGACATGATTATGGCTACACCTTC	CASSYRHDYGYTF
NA	TRBV7-9	TRBJ2-2	NA	TGTGCCAGCAAGGGAGTTAGCACCGGGGAGCTGTATTTT	CASKGVSTGELYF
many	TRBV2	TRBJ1-5	TRBD1	TGTGCCAGCACCGAACTGGGACAGGGGTTCCAGCCCCAGCATTTT	CASTELGQGFQPQHF
NA	TRBV12-3/TRBV12-4	TRBJ1-1	NA	TGTGCCAGCAGCTTACCGGGAGTTATGGATGAAGCTTTCTTT	CASSLPGVMDEAFF
few	TRBV27	TRBJ1-6	NA	TGTGCCAGCAGTCCAGAAAGGGATTATAATTCACCCCTCCACTTT	CASSPERDYNSPLHF
many	TRBV6-6	TRBJ1-6	NA	TGTGCCAGCAGTTACTGGTCGAATTCACCCCTCCACTTT	CASSYWSNSPLHF
NA	TRBV5-6	TRBJ2-3	NA	TGTGCCAGCAGCTCCAAGGGGGCAGATACGCAGTATTTT	CASSSKGADTQYF
many	TRBV19	TRBJ1-2	NA	TGTGCCAGTACCTGGGACAACTATGGCTACACCTTC	CASTWDNYGYTF
NA	TRBV25-1	TRBJ1-2	NA	TGTGCCAGCAGTAAAAGCGCCGGGGGGCGGGTCTATGGCTACAACTTC	CASSKSAGGRVYGYNF
many	TRBV6-1	TRBJ1-5	NA	TGTGCCAGCAGTGAATCGGGTAGCAATCAGCCCCAGCATTTT	CASSESGSNQPQHF
many	TRBV19	TRBJ2-7	TRBD2	TGTGCCAGTAGTATACGAACTAGCGGGAGTGCCTTCTACGAGCAGTACTTC	CASSIRTSGSAFYEQYF
many	TRBV7-3	TRBJ2-1	NA	TGTGCCAGCGGAGGAAACAATGAGCAGTTCTTC	CASGGNNEQFF
many	TRBV6-1	TRBJ2-3	TRBD1	TGTGCCAGCAGCGAAGGGGGCGTCACAGATACGCAGTATTTT	CASSEGGVTDTQYF
few	TRBV19	TRBJ1-1	NA	TGTGCCGCCAGGGTGAACACTGAAGCTTTCTTT	CAARVNTEAFF
many	TRBV7-9	TRBJ2-1	NA	TGTGCCAGCAGCGTTCGGTACAATGAGCAGTTCTTC	CASSVRYNEQFF
many	TRBV11-2	TRBJ2-7	NA	TGTGCCAGCAGCCGAGACTACGAGCAGTACTTC	CASSRDYEQYF
NA	TRBV5-1	TRBJ2-3	TRBD2	TGCGCCAGCAGCCTCATAGCGGGAGGATTCACAGATACGCAGTATTTT	CASSLIAGGFTDTQYF
NA	TRBV19	TRBJ2-1	TRBD2	TGTGCCAGTAGTAATTCTAGGACTAGCGGGAGTGGCAATGAGCAGTTCTTC	CASSNSRTSGSGNEQFF
NA	TRBV29-1	TRBJ2-1	TRBD2	TGCAGCGTTAGGATAGCGGGAGCCTACAATGAGCAGTTCTTC	CSVRIAGAYNEQFF
NA	TRBV6-1	TRBJ1-2	TRBD1	TGTGCCAGCAGCCGGAGGCTAGGGACAGAGAACTATGGCTACACCTTC	CASSRRLGTENYGYTF
NA	TRBV11-3	TRBJ1-1	NA	TGTGCCAGCAGCTTAGAGAGGGGAGGAACTGAAGCTTTCTTT	CASSLERGGTEAFF
NA	TRBV5-1	TRBJ2-7	NA	TGCGCCAGCAGCTTTAGCACCTTGTACGAGCAGTACTTC	CASSFSTLYEQYF
few	TRBV7-9	TRBJ2-7	TRBD1	TGTGCCAGCAGCTTAGCGTTGGGGACAGGGCACTCCTACGAGCAGTACTTC	CASSLALGTGHSYEQYF
medium-sized	TRBV28	TRBJ1-2	NA	TGTGCCAGCAGTTCGGGGACCGGGACCCGAGGGAACTATGGCTACACCTTC	CASSSGTGTRGNYGYTF
many	TRBV2	TRBJ1-2	NA	TGTGCCAGCAGTGATCAGGGTTTAAACTATGGCTACACCTTC	CASSDQGLNYGYTF
few	TRBV19	TRBJ1-3	NA	TGTGCCAGTAGTATAGACTCTGGAAACACCATATATTTT	CASSIDSGNTIYF
many	TRBV6-2/TRBV6-3	TRBJ2-1	NA	TGTGCCAGCAGTTACATGCTAGTCGGTCGGTCAAAGTTCTTC	CASSYMLVGRSKFF
NA	TRBV12-3/TRBV12-4	TRBJ2-1	TRBD2	TGTGCCAGCAGTCCTCGACTAGCGGGGCCCCCCTACAATGAGCAGTTCTTC	CASSPRLAGPPYNEQFF
many	TRBV6-1	TRBJ1-6	NA	TGTGCCAGCAGTCTCAGGGATTCACCCCTCCACTTT	CASSLRDSPLHF
NA	TRBV2	TRBJ2-2	NA	TGTGCCAGCAGTGGGTCAAGTTTTGGGGAGCTGTTTTTT	CASSGSSFGELFF
NA	TRBV9	TRBJ2-2	TRBD2	TGTGCCAGCAGCGTCTTAGCGGGAGGGCCGATCGGGGAGCTGTTTTTT	CASSVLAGGPIGELFF
few	TRBV7-2	TRBJ2-1	TRBD2	TGTGCCAGCCAAGCCGGACTAGCGGGAGTGAGCTCCTACAATGAGCAGTTCTTC	CASQAGLAGVSSYNEQFF
NA	TRBV5-6	TRBJ2-2	NA	TGTGCCAGCAGCGTGGACAGATACACCGGGGAGCTGTTTTTT	CASSVDRYTGELFF
NA	TRBV6-1	TRBJ1-4	TRBD1	TGTGCCAGCATTCCGGGACAGGGTATTAAAAAACTGTTTTTT	CASIPGQGIKKLFF
few	TRBV27	TRBJ1-1	NA	TGTGCCAGCAGTTTATTTAGAGGAGGGGGTACTGAAGCTTTCTTT	CASSLFRGGGTEAFF
NA	TRBV5-6	TRBJ1-1	NA	TGTGCCAGCAGTTGGGGCCTAGCGACTGAAGCTTTCTTT	CASSWGLATEAFF
few	TRBV14	TRBJ2-7	NA	TGTGCCAGCAGCCAAGAACTCATCGGCGAGCAGTACTTC	CASSQELIGEQYF
many	TRBV19	TRBJ2-1	TRBD2	TGTGCCAGTAGTATAGCACTAGCGGGAGGGTCAAATGAGCAGTTCTTC	CASSIALAGGSNEQFF
many	TRBV7-2	TRBJ2-3	TRBD2	TGTGCCAGCAGCTTGCGCGGGGGGGCAGGGGATACGCAGTATTTT	CASSLRGGAGDTQYF
NA	TRBV6-1	TRBJ2-3	NA	TGTGCCAGCAGTGCCACGGGGAAGGATACGCAGTATTTT	CASSATGKDTQYF
few	TRBV20-1	TRBJ2-2	NA	TGCAGTGCTAGAGAAATTCTCGGGAGAAGCACCGGGGAGCTGTTTTTT	CSAREILGRSTGELFF
medium-sized	TRBV28	TRBJ2-7	TRBD1	TGTGCCAGCAGGGGGGACAGGGTGGAGCAGTACTTC	CASRGDRVEQYF
many	TRBV20-1	TRBJ2-1	TRBD2	TGCAGTGCCACCCCAGGGACTAGCGGTAGCTTAAGCATCGGTGAGCAGTTCTTC	CSATPGTSGSLSIGEQFF
medium-sized	TRBV20-1	TRBJ1-2	NA	TGCAGTGCTTTCGACAGGAGTTTTTATGGCTACACCTTC	CSAFDRSFYGYTF
few	TRBV9	TRBJ2-3	TRBD2	TGTGCCAGCAGCGTAGTGGGGGGGTCGGATACGCAGTATTTT	CASSVVGGSDTQYF
few	TRBV7-3	TRBJ2-5	NA	TGTGCCAGCAGCCCCCCTGTGGTAGCGGAAAAGACAATTCCCCAAGAGACCCAGTACTTC	CASSPPVVAEKTIPQETQYF
NA	TRBV4-1	TRBJ2-1	NA	TGCGCCAGCACCACAGGGTGGATAGCGGGTGGCAATGAGCAGTTCTTC	CASTTGWIAGGNEQFF
few	TRBV6-1	TRBJ1-1	TRBD1	TGTGCCAGCAGACACCCCACTCAACAGGGGGCGAACACTGAAGCTTTCTTT	CASRHPTQQGANTEAFF
many	TRBV10-3	TRBJ2-1	NA	TGTGCCATCAGTGAACAGGACAATGAGCAGTTCTTC	CAISEQDNEQFF
few	TRBV20-1	TRBJ2-3	NA	TGCAGTGCCGCGGGGAACACAGATACGCAGTATTTT	CSAAGNTDTQYF